This T cell receptor (beta chain) was sequenced during a study of control samples from healthy donors and cancer patients. Germline V gene lookup returns CDR1 SGHRS and CDR2 YFSETQ. V was trimmed by 4 bases and J by 0 bases, leaving 13 bases between them. This CDR3 is 15 amino acids long. The protocol was immunoSEQ multiplex PCR, while the TCRdb copy is restricted to in-frame clones and leaves out a portion. The sample has more than 60,000 clones, around 90% seen once; the top ten hold 9.5%. The specimen sequenced was PBMCs. J is TRBJ1-2 and V is TRBV5-1, with unresolved D. The sequence was collected from a woman between 50 and 59 years old with colorectal cancer. CDR3 nucleotide sequence: TGCGCCAGCAGCCCGGCGTTCGGGGCTAACTATGGCTACACCTTC. This sequence encodes CASSPAFGANYGYTF.